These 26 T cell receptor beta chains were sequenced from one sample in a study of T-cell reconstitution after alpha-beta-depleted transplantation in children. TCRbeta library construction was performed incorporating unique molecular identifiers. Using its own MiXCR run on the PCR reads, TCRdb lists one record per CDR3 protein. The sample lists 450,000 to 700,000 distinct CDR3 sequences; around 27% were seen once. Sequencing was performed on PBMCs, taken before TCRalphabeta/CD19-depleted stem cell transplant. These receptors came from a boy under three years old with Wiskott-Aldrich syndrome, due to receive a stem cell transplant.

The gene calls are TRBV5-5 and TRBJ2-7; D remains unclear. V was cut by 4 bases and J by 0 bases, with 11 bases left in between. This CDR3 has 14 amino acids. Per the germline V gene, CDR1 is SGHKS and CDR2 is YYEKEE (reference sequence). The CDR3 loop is CASSGLSNSYEQYF. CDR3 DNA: TGTGCCAGCAGCGGCTTATCTAACTCCTACGAGCAGTACTTC.

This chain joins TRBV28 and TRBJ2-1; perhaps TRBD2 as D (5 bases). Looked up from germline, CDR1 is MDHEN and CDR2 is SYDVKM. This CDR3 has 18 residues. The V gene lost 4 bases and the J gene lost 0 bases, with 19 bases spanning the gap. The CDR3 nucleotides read TGTGCCAGCAGTTCCACCTATAGCGTGTCAACCTCCTACAATGAGCAGTTCTTC. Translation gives CASSSTYSVSTSYNEQFF. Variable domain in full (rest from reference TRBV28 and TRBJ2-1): DVKVTQSSRYLVKRTGEKVFLECVQDMDHENMFWYRQDPGLGLRLIYFSYDVKMKEKGDIPEGYSVSREKKERFSLILESASTNQTSMYLCASSSTYSVSTSYNEQFFGPGTRLTVL.

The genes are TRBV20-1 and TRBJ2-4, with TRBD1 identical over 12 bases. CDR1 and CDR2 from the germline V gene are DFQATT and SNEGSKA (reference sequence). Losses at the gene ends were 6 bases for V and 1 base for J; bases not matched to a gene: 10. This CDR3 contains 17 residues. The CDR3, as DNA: TGCAGTGCCACCGGGACAGGGGGCCCAGGGGCCAAAAACATTCAGTACTTC. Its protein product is CSATGTGGPGAKNIQYF.

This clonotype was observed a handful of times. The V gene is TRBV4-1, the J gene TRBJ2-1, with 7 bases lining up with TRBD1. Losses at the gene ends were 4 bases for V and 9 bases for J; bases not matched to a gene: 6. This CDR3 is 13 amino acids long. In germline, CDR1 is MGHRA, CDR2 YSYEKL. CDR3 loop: CASSRPQGSEQFF. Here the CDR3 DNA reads TGCGCCAGCAGCCGACCACAGGGGTCTGAGCAGTTCTTC.

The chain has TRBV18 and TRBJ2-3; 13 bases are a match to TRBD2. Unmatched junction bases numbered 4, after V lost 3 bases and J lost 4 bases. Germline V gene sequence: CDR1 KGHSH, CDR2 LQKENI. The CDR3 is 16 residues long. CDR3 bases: TGTGCCAGCTCACCTAGGACTAGCGGGAGTGCAGATACGCAGTATTTT. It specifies CASSPRTSGSADTQYF.

CDR3: CASSFGHEGGNEQFF. Written as DNA, the CDR3 is TGCGCCAGCAGCTTTGGCCATGAGGGGGGCAATGAGCAGTTCTTC. This chain connects TRBV5-1 to TRBJ2-1; D is perhaps TRBD1 or TRBD2 (6 bases each). The CDR3 sequence is 15 residues long. V lost 2 bases and J lost 6, with 15 bases in between. The germline CDR1 and CDR2 sequences are SGHRS and YFSETQ.

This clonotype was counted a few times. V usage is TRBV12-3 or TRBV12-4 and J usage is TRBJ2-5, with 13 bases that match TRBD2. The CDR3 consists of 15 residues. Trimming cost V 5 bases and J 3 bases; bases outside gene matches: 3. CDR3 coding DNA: TGTGCCAGCAGTGGAACTAGCGGGAGGGAAGAGACCCAGTACTTC. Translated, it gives CASSGTSGREETQYF.

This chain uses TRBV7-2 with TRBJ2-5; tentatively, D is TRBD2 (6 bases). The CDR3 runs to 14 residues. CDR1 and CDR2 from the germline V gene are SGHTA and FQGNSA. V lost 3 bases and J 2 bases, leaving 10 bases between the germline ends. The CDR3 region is CASSLGLVQETQYF. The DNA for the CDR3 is TGTGCCAGCAGCTTGGGACTCGTACAAGAGACCCAGTACTTC.

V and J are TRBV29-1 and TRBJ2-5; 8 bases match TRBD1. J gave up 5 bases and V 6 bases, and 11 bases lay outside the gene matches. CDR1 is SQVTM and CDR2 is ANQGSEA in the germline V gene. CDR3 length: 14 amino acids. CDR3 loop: CSVGTGGRQETQYF. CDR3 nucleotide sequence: TGCAGCGTAGGTACAGGGGGGAGACAGGAGACCCAGTACTTC.

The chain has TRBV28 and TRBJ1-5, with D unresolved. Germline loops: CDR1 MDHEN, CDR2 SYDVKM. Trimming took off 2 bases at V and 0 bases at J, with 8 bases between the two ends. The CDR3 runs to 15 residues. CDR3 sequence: CASSLPDGSNQPQHF. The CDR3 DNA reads TGTGCCAGCAGTTTACCGGACGGTAGCAATCAGCCCCAGCATTTT.

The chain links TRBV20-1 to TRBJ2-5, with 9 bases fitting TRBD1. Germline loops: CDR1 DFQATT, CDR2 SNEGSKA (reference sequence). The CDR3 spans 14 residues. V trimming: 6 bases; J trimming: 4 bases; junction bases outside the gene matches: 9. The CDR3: CSARTGTGRETQYF. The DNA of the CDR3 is TGCAGTGCCCGAACGGGGACAGGGAGAGAGACCCAGTACTTC.

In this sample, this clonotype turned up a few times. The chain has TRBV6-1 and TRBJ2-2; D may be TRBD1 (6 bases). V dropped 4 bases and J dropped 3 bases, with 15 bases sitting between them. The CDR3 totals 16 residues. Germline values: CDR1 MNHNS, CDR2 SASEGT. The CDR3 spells CASSGMRQGYTGELFF. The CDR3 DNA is TGTGCCAGCAGTGGCATGAGGCAGGGGTACACCGGGGAGCTGTTTTTT.

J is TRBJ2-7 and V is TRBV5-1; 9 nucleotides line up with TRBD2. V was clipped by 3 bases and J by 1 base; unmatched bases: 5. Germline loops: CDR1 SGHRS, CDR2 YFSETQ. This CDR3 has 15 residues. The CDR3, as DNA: TGCGCCAGCAGCTGGCTAGCGGGAAGTTCCTACGAGCAGTACTTC. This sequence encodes CASSWLAGSSYEQYF.

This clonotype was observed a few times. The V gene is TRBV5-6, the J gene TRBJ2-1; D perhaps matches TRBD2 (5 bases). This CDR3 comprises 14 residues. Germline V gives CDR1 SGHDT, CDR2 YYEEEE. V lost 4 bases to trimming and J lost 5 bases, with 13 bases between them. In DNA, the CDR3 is TGTGCCAGCAGCGGACCCCGGGATCACAATGAGCAGTTCTTC. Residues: CASSGPRDHNEQFF.

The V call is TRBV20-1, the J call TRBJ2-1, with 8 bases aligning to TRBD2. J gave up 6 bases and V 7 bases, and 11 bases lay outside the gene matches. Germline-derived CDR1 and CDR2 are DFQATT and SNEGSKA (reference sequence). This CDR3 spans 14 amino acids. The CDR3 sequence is CSGTSPKGSNEQFF. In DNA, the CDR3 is TGCAGTGGGACTAGCCCCAAAGGGAGCAATGAGCAGTTCTTC.

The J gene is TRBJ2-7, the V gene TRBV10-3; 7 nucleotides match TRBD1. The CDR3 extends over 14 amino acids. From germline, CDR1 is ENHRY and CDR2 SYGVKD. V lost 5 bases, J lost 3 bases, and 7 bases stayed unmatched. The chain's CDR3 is CAISSGQPFYEQYF. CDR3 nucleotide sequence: TGTGCCATCAGTTCGGGACAGCCCTTCTACGAGCAGTACTTC.

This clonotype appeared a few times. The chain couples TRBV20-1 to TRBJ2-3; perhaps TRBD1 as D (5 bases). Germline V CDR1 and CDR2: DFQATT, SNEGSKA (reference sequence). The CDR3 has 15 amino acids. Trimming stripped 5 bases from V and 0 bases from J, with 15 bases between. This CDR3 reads CSADCRETSTDTQYF. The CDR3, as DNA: TGCAGTGCTGACTGCAGGGAAACTAGCACAGATACGCAGTATTTT.

The CDR3 DNA follows: TGTGCCTGGGCCTACACCCCAGGGTCCTACGAGCAGTACTTC. The encoded protein is CAWAYTPGSYEQYF. The chain couples TRBV30 to TRBJ2-7; a weak D match, TRBD1 (5 bases). Germline lookup yields CDR1 GTSNPN and CDR2 SVGIG (reference sequence). CDR3 size: 14 residues. V lost 5 bases to trimming and J lost 1 base, with 15 bases between them.

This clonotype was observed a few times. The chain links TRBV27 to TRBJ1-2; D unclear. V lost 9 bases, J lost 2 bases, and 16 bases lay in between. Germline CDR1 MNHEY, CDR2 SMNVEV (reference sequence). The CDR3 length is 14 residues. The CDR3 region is CARGGTWQNYGYTF. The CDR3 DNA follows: TGTGCCAGGGGTGGTACGTGGCAAAACTATGGCTACACCTTC.

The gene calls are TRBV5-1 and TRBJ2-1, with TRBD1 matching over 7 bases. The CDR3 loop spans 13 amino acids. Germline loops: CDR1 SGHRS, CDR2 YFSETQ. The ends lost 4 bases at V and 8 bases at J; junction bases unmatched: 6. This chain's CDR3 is CASSPRGIDEQFF. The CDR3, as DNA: TGCGCCAGCAGCCCCAGGGGGATCGATGAGCAGTTCTTC.

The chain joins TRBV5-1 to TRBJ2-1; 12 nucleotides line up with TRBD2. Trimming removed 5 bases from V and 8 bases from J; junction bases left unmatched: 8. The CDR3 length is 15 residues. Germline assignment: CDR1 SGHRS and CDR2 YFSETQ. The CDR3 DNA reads TGCGCCAGCAGTCCTACTAGCGGGAGGTCCTATGAGCAGTTCTTC. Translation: CASSPTSGRSYEQFF. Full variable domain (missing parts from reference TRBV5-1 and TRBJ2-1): KAGVTQTPRYLIKTRGQQVTLSCSPISGHRSVSWYQQTPGQGLQFLFEYFSETQRNKGNFPGRFSGRQFSNSRSEMNVSTLELGDSALYLCASSPTSGRSYEQFFGPGTRLTVL.

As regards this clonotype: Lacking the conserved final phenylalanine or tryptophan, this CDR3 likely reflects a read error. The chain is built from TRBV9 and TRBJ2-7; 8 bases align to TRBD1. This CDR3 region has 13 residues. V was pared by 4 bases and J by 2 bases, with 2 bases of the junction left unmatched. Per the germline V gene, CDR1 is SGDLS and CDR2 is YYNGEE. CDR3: CASSRQGTYEQYL. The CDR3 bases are TGTGCCAGCAGCCGACAGGGGACCTACGAGCAGTACTTG.

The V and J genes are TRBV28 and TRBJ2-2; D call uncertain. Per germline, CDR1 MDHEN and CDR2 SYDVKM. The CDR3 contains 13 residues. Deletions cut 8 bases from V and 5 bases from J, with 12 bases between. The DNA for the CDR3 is TGTGCCAGCCGTTACACTATTACCGGGGAGCTGTTTTTT. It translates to CASRYTITGELFF.

CDR3: CATSDLPRGSSSYNEQFF. The CDR3 nucleotides read TGTGCCACCAGTGATTTGCCGCGCGGGAGCAGCTCCTACAATGAGCAGTTCTTC. V is TRBV24-1 and J is TRBJ2-1; 7 bases align to TRBD2. The V gene end was trimmed by 0 bases and the J gene end by 0 bases; junction bases not matched to a gene: 7. Germline values: CDR1 KGHDR, CDR2 SFDVKD. The CDR3 totals 18 residues.

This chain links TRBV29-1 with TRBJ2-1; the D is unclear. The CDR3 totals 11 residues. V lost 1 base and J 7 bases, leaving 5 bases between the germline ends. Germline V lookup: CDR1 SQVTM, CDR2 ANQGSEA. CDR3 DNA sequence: TGCAGCGTTGAAGTGGTAAATGAGCAGTTCTTC. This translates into CSVEVVNEQFF.

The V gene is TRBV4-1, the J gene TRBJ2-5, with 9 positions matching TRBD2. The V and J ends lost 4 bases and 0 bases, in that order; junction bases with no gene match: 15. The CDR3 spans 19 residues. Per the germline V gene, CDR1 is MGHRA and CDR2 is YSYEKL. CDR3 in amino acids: CASSRAQRGASGDQETQYF. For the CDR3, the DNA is TGCGCCAGCAGCCGGGCCCAAAGGGGGGCTAGCGGGGACCAAGAGACCCAGTACTTC.